The clone carrying this TCR beta chain was seen ten or more times. Its antigen is currently unknown. The sample belongs to a study of early T cells in non-severe SARS-CoV-2 infection. Study summary: The sequenced material was bulk RNA from unsorted whole blood, and its chains were unpaired.

Per germline, CDR1 DFQATT and CDR2 SNEGSKA (reference sequence). V lost 3 bases, J lost 8 bases, and 18 bases lay in between. CDR3 size: 14 residues. Individually, cDNA molecules had unique molecular identifiers attached to them. TCRdb called the 5' RACE reads again in MiXCR, with one record for every CDR3 protein. The data contain about 83,000 distinct CDR3 sequences, 9% to 15% of them seen just once; the ten biggest clones take up about 7%. Study observations and caveats: Sequences matched to VDJdb favored anti-spike CD8 responses, while private and CD4 specificities were missed.

The chain links TRBV20-1 to TRBJ2-3, with D maybe TRBD2 (6 bases). The clonotype was recovered from an adult who was a healthcare worker with PCR-confirmed SARS-CoV-2 infection or an uninfected control (not recorded which). The sample was whole blood. The CDR3 DNA is TGCAGTGCTAGGGGGTACGACGGGAGCGGTACGCAGTATTTT. Translation gives CSARGYDGSGTQYF.